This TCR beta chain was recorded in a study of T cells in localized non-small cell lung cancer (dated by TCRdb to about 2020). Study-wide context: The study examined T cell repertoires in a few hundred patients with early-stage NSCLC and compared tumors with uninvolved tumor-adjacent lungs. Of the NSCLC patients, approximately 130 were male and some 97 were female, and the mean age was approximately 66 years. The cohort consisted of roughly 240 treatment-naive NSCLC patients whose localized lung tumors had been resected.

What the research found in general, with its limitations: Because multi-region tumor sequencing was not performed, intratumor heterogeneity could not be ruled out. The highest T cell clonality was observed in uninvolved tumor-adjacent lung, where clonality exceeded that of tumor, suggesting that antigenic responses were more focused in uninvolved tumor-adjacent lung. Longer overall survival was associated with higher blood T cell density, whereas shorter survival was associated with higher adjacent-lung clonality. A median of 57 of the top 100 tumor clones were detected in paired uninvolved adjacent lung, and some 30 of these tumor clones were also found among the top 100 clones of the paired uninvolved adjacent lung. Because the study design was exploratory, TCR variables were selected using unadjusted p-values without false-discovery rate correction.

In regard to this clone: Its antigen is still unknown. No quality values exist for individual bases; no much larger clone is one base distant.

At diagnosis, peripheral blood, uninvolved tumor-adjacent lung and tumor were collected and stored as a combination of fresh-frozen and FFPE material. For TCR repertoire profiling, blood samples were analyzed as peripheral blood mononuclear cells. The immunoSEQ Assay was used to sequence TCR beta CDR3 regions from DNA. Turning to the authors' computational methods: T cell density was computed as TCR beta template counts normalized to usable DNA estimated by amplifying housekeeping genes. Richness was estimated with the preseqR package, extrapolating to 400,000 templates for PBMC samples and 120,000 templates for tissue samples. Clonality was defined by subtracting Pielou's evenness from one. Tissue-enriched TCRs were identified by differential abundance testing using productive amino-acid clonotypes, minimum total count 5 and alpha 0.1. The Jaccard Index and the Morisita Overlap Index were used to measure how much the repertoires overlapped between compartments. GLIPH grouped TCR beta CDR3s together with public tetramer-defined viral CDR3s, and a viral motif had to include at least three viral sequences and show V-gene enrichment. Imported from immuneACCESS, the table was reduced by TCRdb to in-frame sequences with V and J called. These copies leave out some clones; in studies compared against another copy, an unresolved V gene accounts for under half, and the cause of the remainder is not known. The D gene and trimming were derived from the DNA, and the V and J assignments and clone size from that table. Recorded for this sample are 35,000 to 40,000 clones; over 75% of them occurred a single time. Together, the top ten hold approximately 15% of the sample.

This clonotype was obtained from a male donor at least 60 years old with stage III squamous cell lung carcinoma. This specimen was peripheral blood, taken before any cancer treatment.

The CDR3 corresponds to CAISEGGNPEKLFF. The DNA sequence is TGTGCCATCAGTGAGGGAGGGAACCCTGAAAAACTGTTTTTT. The chain is encoded by TRBV10-3 joined to TRBJ1-4, with no reliable assignment of the D segment. The CDR3 spans 14 residues, from the cysteine through the phenylalanine. Only the CDR3 DNA stays, 42 bases, in frame from base 1. V lost 2 bases and J lost 7 bases; the stretch between them is 11 bases long. The germline V gene encodes CDR1 ENHRY and CDR2 SYGVKD.